This section outlines one T cell receptor beta chain sequence together with its context. This CDR3 has 15 residues. Looked up from germline, CDR1 is MNHEY and CDR2 is SVGAGI. After removal of 6 bases from V and 4 bases from J, the junction contained 9 bases not matched to a gene. Under the authors' procedure: How many nucleated cells were present was estimated from reference gene primer amplification. The repertoire was sequenced with immunoSEQ multiplex PCR; TCRdb's copy has only in-frame clones and lacks some. Clone size and V and J calls were adopted from that table, with D and trimming inferred from the DNA. Of 200,000 to 250,000 clones in the sample, roughly 80% are singletons; the top ten hold 2.5% to 3%. These data originate in a study of blood T cell repertoires in COVID-19. About the research overall: Samples of COVID-19 (acute and convalescent) were obtained from the United States, Italy and Spain.

V usage is TRBV6-5 and J usage is TRBJ1-3; TRBD1 matches 7 bases. The sequence came from a woman between 65 and 79 years old with active or convalescent COVID-19. The sequenced material came from peripheral blood. CDR3: CASSRDRATGNTIYF. The CDR3 nucleotides read TGTGCCAGCAGCCGTGACAGGGCTACAGGAAACACCATATATTTT.